This entry lists 8 T cell receptor beta chains sequenced from one sample in a study of identical twins. TCRdb analysed the 5' RACE reads with MiXCR anew, one entry per CDR3 protein. The table records about 890,000 distinct CDR3 sequences, 12% of them present only once. These data also featured in a second study, about yellow fever vaccine responses in identical twins.

Material for sequencing was PBMCs. Every receptor here comes from a young woman in good health.

The chain links TRBV3-1 to TRBJ2-2; D possibly corresponds to TRBD2 (5 bases). V shed 1 base and J shed 0 bases, with 9 bases lying between them. Germline CDR1 LGHDT, CDR2 YNNKEL (reference sequence). There are 16 residues in the CDR3. The CDR3 bases are TGTGCCAGCAGCCAAGCTGGGAGATCGAACACCGGGGAGCTGTTTTTT. The encoded protein is CASSQAGRSNTGELFF. Supplemented by reference TRBV3-1 and TRBJ2-2, the full variable domain reads DTAVSQTPKYLVTQMGNDKSIKCEQNLGHDTMYWYKQDSKKFLKIMFSYNNKELIINETVPNRFSPKSPDKAHLNLHINSLELGDSAVYFCASSQAGRSNTGELFFGEGSRLTVL.

This clonotype has ten or more counts. The chain is built from TRBV7-7 and TRBJ2-1; D gene ambiguous. CDR1 and CDR2 from the germline V gene are SSHAT and FNYEAQ (reference sequence). V shed 2 bases and J shed 5 bases, with 7 bases lying between them. The CDR3 is made up of 13 amino acids. CDR3 nucleotide sequence: TGTGCCAGCAGCTTAAGCCCCAACAATGAGCAGTTCTTC. Translation gives CASSLSPNNEQFF.

The chain carries TRBV14 and TRBJ2-2; D remains unclear. V lost 0 bases to trimming and J lost 7 bases, with 18 bases between them. This CDR3 has 17 amino acids. Germline V lookup: CDR1 SGHDN, CDR2 FVKESK. For the CDR3, the DNA is TGTGCCAGCAGCCAAGATTGGAACTCCAAGGTGGACGGGGAGCTGTTTTTT. Its translation is CASSQDWNSKVDGELFF.

The sample holds many counts of this clonotype. The chain employs TRBV12-3 or TRBV12-4 and TRBJ1-3; no reliable D call. The CDR3 has 11 residues. Trimming took off 3 bases at V and 3 bases at J, with 0 bases between the two ends. The CDR3 sequence is CASSFGNTIYF. CDR3 DNA sequence: TGTGCCAGCAGTTTTGGAAACACCATATATTTT.

This chain connects TRBV20-1 to TRBJ2-7; D not certain. V was trimmed by 6 bases and J by 3 bases, leaving 6 bases between them. Germline CDR1 and CDR2: DFQATT and SNEGSKA (reference sequence). This CDR3 has 10 residues. As DNA, the CDR3 is TGCAGTGCCCTGGGCTACGAGCAGTACGTC. This encodes CSALGYEQYV.

The chain recombines TRBV10-3 with TRBJ1-1; D is undetermined. The germline V gene has CDR1 ENHRY and CDR2 SYGVKD. V was shortened by 6 bases and J by 4 bases, with 9 bases between the two germline ends. The length of the CDR3 is 12 residues. In nucleotides, the CDR3 is TGTGCCATCAGGGACGGTCCCACTGAAGCTTTCTTT. Translating gives CAIRDGPTEAFF.

This clonotype was seen more than once but under ten times. V gene TRBV7-9 combines with J gene TRBJ2-1, with 8 bases matching TRBD2. Trimming at V came to 2 bases and at J to 5 bases, leaving 2 bases not matched to a gene. From germline, CDR1 is SEHNR and CDR2 FQNEAQ (reference sequence). The CDR3 is 14 residues long. The CDR3 DNA reads as TGTGCCAGCAGCTTACGGGAGGGTAACAATGAGCAGTTCTTC. Translated: CASSLREGNNEQFF.

This clonotype was observed many times. The rearrangement joins TRBV12-3 or TRBV12-4 to TRBJ1-2, with D unclear. The CDR3 has 14 amino acids. V lost 5 bases to trimming and J lost 5 bases, with 15 bases between them. CDR3 protein: CASSPRGRRYGYTF. CDR3 DNA: TGTGCCAGCAGTCCCCGTGGACGGAGATATGGCTACACCTTC.